Below, 17 T cell receptor beta chains from the same sample are listed, as sequenced in a study of cytomegalovirus exposure and HLA in healthy donors. The PCR contained 60 Vbeta and 13 Jbeta primers. Some clones are missing from TCRdb's copy, which holds only in-frame ones; the method was immunoSEQ multiplex PCR. The sample lists 170,000 or so clones, about 88% seen once, with around 1.8% in the top ten. Material for sequencing was PBMCs. The origin of the receptors is a young woman in good health and CMV-seronegative.

This clone has more than one count but fewer than ten. The rearrangement uses TRBV6-5 and TRBJ1-4, with a possible D match to TRBD1 (6 bases). CDR1 MNHEY and CDR2 SVGAGI come from the germline V gene. The CDR3 length is 13 residues. With 2 bases removed from V and 11 bases from J, the gap between germline ends came to 12 bases. This CDR3 reads CASSYRQARKLFF. CDR3 DNA sequence: TGTGCCAGCAGTTACCGACAGGCTCGGAAACTGTTTTTT.

This sequence joins TRBV18 and TRBJ2-7; 8 positions match TRBD2. V lost 1 base and J lost 6; bases outside the gene matches: 5. The CDR3 has 14 residues. Germline V gene lookup returns CDR1 KGHSH and CDR2 LQKENI. The CDR3 loop reads CASSPLAGPFEQYF. The CDR3, as DNA: TGTGCCAGCTCACCACTAGCGGGGCCTTTCGAGCAGTACTTC. The whole variable domain, remainder taken from reference TRBV18 and TRBJ2-7, is NAGVMQNPRHLVRRRGQEARLRCSPMKGHSHVYWYRQLPEEGLKFMVYLQKENIIDESGMPKERFSAEFPKEGPSILRIQQVVRGDSAAYFCASSPLAGPFEQYFGPGTRLTVT.

V and J are TRBV10-3 and TRBJ2-7, with 7 bases lining up with TRBD1. Germline-derived CDR1 and CDR2 are ENHRY and SYGVKD. V lost 5 bases, J lost 2 bases, and 9 bases stayed unmatched. CDR3 length: 15 residues. The CDR3 DNA reads TGTGCCATCAGTAATTCGACAGGGTCCCCCTACGAGCAGTACTTC. This encodes CAISNSTGSPYEQYF.

The CDR3 sequence is CASRWAPGQGPEAFF. The DNA for the CDR3 is TGTGCCAGCAGATGGGCCCCGGGACAGGGGCCTGAAGCTTTCTTT. The gene calls are TRBV6-1 and TRBJ1-1; 10 positions match TRBD1. The CDR3 contains 15 residues. Trimming cost V 6 bases and J 6 bases; bases outside gene matches: 10. Per germline, CDR1 MNHNS and CDR2 SASEGT.

The V call is TRBV28, the J call TRBJ2-1; D uncertain. V gave up 10 bases and J gave up 2 bases, with 12 bases separating them. Germline V gives CDR1 MDHEN, CDR2 SYDVKM. This CDR3 comprises 13 residues. This CDR3 is CATLGVPYNEQFF. The DNA for the CDR3 is TGTGCCACACTTGGAGTCCCCTACAATGAGCAGTTCTTC.

The CDR3 reads CASSYPAGVYNEQFF. CDR3 nucleotide sequence: TGTGCCAGCAGCTATCCAGCGGGGGTCTACAATGAGCAGTTCTTC. This chain connects TRBV5-6 to TRBJ2-1, with 8 bases matching TRBD2. J lost 3 bases, V lost 3 bases, and 5 bases had no gene match. The CDR3 length is 15 residues. Germline CDR1 reads SGHDT; CDR2 reads YYEEEE.

The chain couples TRBV6-1 to TRBJ2-7, with 10 bases lining up with TRBD1. There are 14 residues in the CDR3. CDR1 and CDR2 (germline): MNHNS, SASEGT. The trim removed 8 bases at V and 3 bases at J, leaving 7 bases unmatched. CDR3 nucleotide sequence: TGTGCCAGCGAGCCGGGACAGGGGAGCTACGAGCAGTACTTC. It specifies CASEPGQGSYEQYF.

This rearrangement joins TRBV15 to TRBJ2-1; D is unclear. The germline gives CDR1 LNHNV, CDR2 YYDKDF (reference sequence). Trimming left V 0 bases short and J 8 bases short, with 5 bases between. The CDR3 sequence is 12 residues long. The CDR3 protein is CATSRESYEQFF. CDR3 nucleotides: TGTGCCACCAGCAGAGAGAGTTATGAGCAGTTCTTC.

The gene calls are TRBV5-1 and TRBJ2-1; TRBD2 aligns across 8 bases. The CDR3 has 15 residues. Germline values: CDR1 SGHRS, CDR2 YFSETQ. The V segment lost 2 bases and the J segment 8 bases; nucleotides outside the gene matches: 9. CDR3 nucleotide sequence: TGCGCCAGCAGCTTCGAGGCGGGGGGCCGCGATGAGCAGTTCTTC. Translated: CASSFEAGGRDEQFF.

The chain employs TRBV4-1 and TRBJ2-7, with TRBD2 identical over 13 bases. The junction had 9 bases not matched to a gene; V was cut back by 1 base and J by 0 bases. The CDR3 has 19 amino acids. Germline CDR1 and CDR2: MGHRA and YSYEKL. The CDR3 sequence is CASSQVKRLAGGISYEQYF. CDR3 DNA sequence: TGCGCCAGCAGCCAAGTTAAGAGACTAGCGGGGGGAATCTCCTACGAGCAGTACTTC.

V is TRBV2 and J is TRBJ2-5, with TRBD2 matching over 8 bases. With 4 bases clipped from V and 2 bases from J, the junction kept 6 bases outside the gene matches. This CDR3 has 15 amino acids. Germline CDR1 and CDR2: SNHLY and FYNNEI. The CDR3 loop is CASSGFTSGQETQYF. The CDR3, as DNA: TGTGCCAGCAGTGGATTTACTAGCGGTCAAGAGACCCAGTACTTC.

This rearrangement joins TRBV2 to TRBJ1-5; the D gene is possibly TRBD1 (5 bases). Germline loops: CDR1 SNHLY, CDR2 FYNNEI. V dropped 1 base and J dropped 9 bases, with 10 bases sitting between them. This CDR3 contains 13 residues. The CDR3 reads CASSEGGPRPQHF. In DNA, the CDR3 is TGTGCCAGCAGTGAAGGGGGCCCCCGGCCCCAGCATTTT.

The chain uses TRBV6-5 and TRBJ2-7; 8 nucleotides line up with TRBD1. CDR1 and CDR2 from the germline V gene are MNHEY and SVGAGI. The CDR3 runs to 15 residues. V lost 4 bases and J lost 2; bases outside the gene matches: 7. The CDR3 reads CASSFATGGPYEQYF. CDR3 in DNA: TGTGCCAGCAGTTTCGCAACAGGGGGGCCCTACGAGCAGTACTTC.

The chain couples TRBV10-3 to TRBJ1-4, with a possible D match to TRBD1 (6 bases). This CDR3 has 19 residues. The ends were cut back, 0 bases at V and 6 bases at J, with 23 bases in the middle. The V gene's germline CDR1 is ENHRY and CDR2 SYGVKD. CDR3 sequence (DNA): TGTGCCATCAGTGAGTCCGATATTTTACACAGGGACGAGGATGAAAAACTGTTTTTT. Translation: CAISESDILHRDEDEKLFF.

The sample holds one count of this clone. V gene TRBV7-9 combines with J gene TRBJ1-1; TRBD1 is a possible D gene (5 bases). V was pared by 4 bases and J by 2 bases, with 11 bases between. This CDR3 region has 14 residues. The germline V gene encodes CDR1 SEHNR and CDR2 FQNEAQ (reference sequence). The CDR3 protein is CASSSDRSNTEAFF. In DNA form, the CDR3 reads TGTGCCAGCAGCTCCGACAGAAGTAACACTGAAGCTTTCTTT.

The rearrangement uses TRBV27 and TRBJ2-3; maybe TRBD1 (6 bases). The ends were cut back, 5 bases at V and 6 bases at J, with 18 bases in the middle. Germline lookup yields CDR1 MNHEY and CDR2 SMNVEV (reference sequence). The CDR3 loop spans 15 amino acids. The CDR3 loop reads CASSVYLTGTDTQYF. The CDR3 DNA is TGTGCCAGCAGTGTCTACCTTACAGGGACCGATACGCAGTATTTT.

This clone showed up just once. The CDR3 reads CASSSGTGTGTDQPQHF. The CDR3 nucleotides read TGTGCCAGCAGCTCGGGAACCGGGACAGGGACCGATCAGCCCCAGCATTTT. The J gene is TRBJ1-5, the V gene TRBV5-5, with 9 positions matching TRBD1. The CDR3 contains 17 residues. CDR1 and CDR2 from the germline V gene are SGHKS and YYEKEE (reference sequence). V lost 3 bases to trimming and J lost 5 bases; unmatched junction nucleotides: 12.